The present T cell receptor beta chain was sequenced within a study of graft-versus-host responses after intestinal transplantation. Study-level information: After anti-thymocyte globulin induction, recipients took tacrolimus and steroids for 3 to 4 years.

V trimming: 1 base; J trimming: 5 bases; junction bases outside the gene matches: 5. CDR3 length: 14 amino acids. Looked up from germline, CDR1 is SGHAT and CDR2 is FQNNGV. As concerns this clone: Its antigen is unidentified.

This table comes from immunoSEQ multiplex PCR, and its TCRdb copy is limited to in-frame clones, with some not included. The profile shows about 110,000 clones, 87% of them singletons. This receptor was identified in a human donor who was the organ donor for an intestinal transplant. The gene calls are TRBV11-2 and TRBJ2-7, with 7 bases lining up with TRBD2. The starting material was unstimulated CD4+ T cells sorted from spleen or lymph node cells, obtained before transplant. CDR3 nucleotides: TGTGCCAGCAGCTTAGCTGGGAGGGTCCACGAGCAGTACTTC. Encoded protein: CASSLAGRVHEQYF.